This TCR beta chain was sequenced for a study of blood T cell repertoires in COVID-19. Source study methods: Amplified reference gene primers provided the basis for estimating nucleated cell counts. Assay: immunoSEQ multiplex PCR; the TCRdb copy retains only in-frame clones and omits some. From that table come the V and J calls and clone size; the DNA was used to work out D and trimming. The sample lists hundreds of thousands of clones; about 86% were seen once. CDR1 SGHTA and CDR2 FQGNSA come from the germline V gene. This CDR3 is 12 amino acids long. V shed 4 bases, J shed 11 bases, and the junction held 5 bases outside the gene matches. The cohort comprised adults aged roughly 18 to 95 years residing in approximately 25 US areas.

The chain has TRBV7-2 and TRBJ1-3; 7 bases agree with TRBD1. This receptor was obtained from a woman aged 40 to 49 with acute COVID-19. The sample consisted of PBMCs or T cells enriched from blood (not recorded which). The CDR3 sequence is CASSSTGAPIYF. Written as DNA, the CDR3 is TGTGCCAGCAGCTCTACAGGGGCCCCCATATATTTT.